This T cell receptor beta chain was recovered during a study of T cell responses to AZD1222 COVID-19 vaccine. This table comes from immunoSEQ multiplex PCR, and its TCRdb copy is limited to in-frame clones, with some not included. The repertoire holds 65,000 to 80,000 clones, with roughly 85% as singletons. The clonotype was recovered from an adult who received the AZD1222 COVID-19 vaccine. Here the sequenced sample was peripheral blood, taken 28 days after the second AZD1222 dose.

The CDR3 coding sequence is TGTGCCAGCACCAACCCCCGGACAGGGGCACCCCTCGGAGACACCATATATTTT. Translation: CASTNPRTGAPLGDTIYF. This chain links TRBV28 with TRBJ1-3; 9 nucleotides align to TRBD1. The germline CDR1 and CDR2 sequences are MDHEN and SYDVKM. The V and J ends lost 7 bases and 8 bases, in that order; junction bases with no gene match: 21. The length of the CDR3 is 18 residues.